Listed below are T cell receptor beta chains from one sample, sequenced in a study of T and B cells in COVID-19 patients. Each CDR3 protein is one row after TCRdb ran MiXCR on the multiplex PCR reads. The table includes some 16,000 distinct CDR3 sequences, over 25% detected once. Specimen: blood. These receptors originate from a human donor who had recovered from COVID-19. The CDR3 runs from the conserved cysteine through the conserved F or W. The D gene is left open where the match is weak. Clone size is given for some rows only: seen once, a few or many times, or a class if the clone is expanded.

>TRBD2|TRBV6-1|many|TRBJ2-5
CASSGRRGETQYF
TGTGCCAGCAGTGGACGGCGGGGGGAGACCCAGTACTTC
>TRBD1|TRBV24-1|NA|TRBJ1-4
CATSDFATGVEKLFF
TGTGCCACCAGTGATTTTGCGACAGGGGTTGAAAAACTGTTTTTT
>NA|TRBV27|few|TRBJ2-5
CASSLFSASGMEETQYF
TGTGCCAGCAGTTTATTTTCCGCCTCAGGGATGGAAGAGACCCAGTACTTC
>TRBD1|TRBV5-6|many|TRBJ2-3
CASSLGAGGFTDTQYF
TGTGCCAGCAGCTTGGGGGCAGGGGGCTTCACAGATACGCAGTATTTT
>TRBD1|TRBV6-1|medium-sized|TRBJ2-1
CASSASWDSVFNEQFF
TGTGCCAGCAGTGCGTCCTGGGACAGCGTCTTCAATGAGCAGTTCTTC
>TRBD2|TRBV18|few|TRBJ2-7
CASSPARGVWEQYF
TGTGCCAGCTCACCAGCGCGGGGGGTTTGGGAGCAGTACTTC
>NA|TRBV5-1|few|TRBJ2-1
CASSQTGEQFF
TGCGCCAGCAGTCAGACTGGCGAGCAGTTCTTC
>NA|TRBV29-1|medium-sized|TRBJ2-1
CSALEGEQFF
TGCAGCGCCCTAGAAGGTGAGCAGTTCTTC
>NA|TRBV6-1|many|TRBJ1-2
CASRRGTYGYTF
TGTGCCAGTCGACGCGGGACCTATGGCTACACCTTC
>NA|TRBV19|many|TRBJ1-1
CASSMTRARTENTEAFF
TGTGCCAGTAGTATGACGCGTGCAAGGACAGAGAACACTGAAGCTTTCTTT
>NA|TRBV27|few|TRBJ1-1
CASTLQGTTEAFF
TGTGCCAGCACCCTGCAGGGAACCACTGAAGCTTTCTTT
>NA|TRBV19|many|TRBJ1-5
CARAGPNPGGNQPQHF
TGTGCCAGAGCGGGCCCAAACCCTGGAGGGAATCAGCCCCAGCATTTT
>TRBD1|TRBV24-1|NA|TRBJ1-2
CATSEGGLGYTF
TGTGCCACCAGTGAAGGGGGCCTTGGCTACACCTTC
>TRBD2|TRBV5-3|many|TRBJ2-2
CARGVSGANTGELFF
TGTGCCAGGGGGGTTAGCGGGGCGAACACCGGGGAGCTGTTTTTT
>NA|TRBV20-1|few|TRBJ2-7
CSARRQGGEQYF
TGCAGTGCTAGAAGACAGGGAGGCGAGCAGTACTTC
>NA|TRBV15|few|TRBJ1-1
CATSRVRVTMNTEAFF
TGTGCCACCAGCAGAGTTCGTGTCACCATGAACACTGAAGCTTTCTTT
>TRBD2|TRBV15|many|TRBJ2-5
CATSRESGGGETQYF
TGTGCCACCAGCAGGGAGAGCGGGGGAGGTGAGACCCAGTACTTC
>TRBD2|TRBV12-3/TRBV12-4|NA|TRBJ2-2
CASTPGLAELGELFF
TGTGCCAGCACCCCGGGACTAGCAGAACTCGGGGAGCTGTTTTTT
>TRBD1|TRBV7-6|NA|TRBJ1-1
CASSLAQGARTEAFF
TGTGCCAGCAGCTTAGCACAGGGGGCTCGAACTGAAGCTTTCTTT
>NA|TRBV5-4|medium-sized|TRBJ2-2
CASSPSAVGGELFF
TGTGCCAGCAGCCCTTCAGCTGTGGGCGGGGAGCTGTTTTTT
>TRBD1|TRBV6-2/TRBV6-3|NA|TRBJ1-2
CASSSTGRGYGYTF
TGTGCCAGCAGTTCGACAGGGCGGGGCTATGGCTACACCTTC
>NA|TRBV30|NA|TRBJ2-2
CAWRTGGSDTGELFF
TGTGCCTGGAGAACAGGAGGATCTGACACCGGGGAGCTGTTTTTT
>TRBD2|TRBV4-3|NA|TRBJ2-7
CASSQRDRGGGYEQYF
TGCGCCAGCAGCCAACGTGACCGGGGGGGCGGTTACGAGCAGTACTTC
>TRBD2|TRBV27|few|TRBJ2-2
CASRDPGLAGLGGELFF
TGTGCCAGCAGAGATCCGGGACTAGCGGGGTTGGGCGGGGAGCTGTTTTTT
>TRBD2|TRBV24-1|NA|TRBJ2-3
CATSDLAGFTDTQYF
TGTGCCACCAGTGATTTAGCGGGGTTCACAGATACGCAGTATTTT
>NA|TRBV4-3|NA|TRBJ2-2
CASSQDRGSPGFTGELFF
TGCGCCAGCAGCCAAGATCGGGGTTCGCCGGGGTTCACCGGGGAGCTGTTTTTT
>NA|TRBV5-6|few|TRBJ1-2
CASSSGRRYGGYTF
TGTGCCAGCAGCTCCGGACGGCGGTATGGAGGCTACACCTTC
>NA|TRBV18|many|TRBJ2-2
CASSLLGTVNTGELFF
TGTGCCAGCTCACTGCTGGGGACTGTGAACACCGGGGAGCTGTTTTTT
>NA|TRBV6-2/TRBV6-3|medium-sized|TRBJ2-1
CASSYRYTEQFF
TGTGCCAGCAGTTACAGGTATACTGAGCAGTTCTTC
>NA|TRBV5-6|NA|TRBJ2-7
CASSAKDRYEQYF
TGTGCCAGCAGCGCGAAGGACAGATACGAGCAGTACTTC
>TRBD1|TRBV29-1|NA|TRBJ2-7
CSVVGDRGQYEQYF
TGCAGCGTTGTTGGGGACAGGGGGCAGTACGAGCAGTACTTC
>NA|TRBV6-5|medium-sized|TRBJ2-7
CASSYAYFGGVHEQYF
TGTGCCAGCAGTTACGCTTACTTCGGGGGTGTCCACGAGCAGTACTTC
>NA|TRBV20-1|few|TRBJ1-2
CSARDDPGLYGYTF
TGCAGTGCTAGAGATGACCCGGGTCTCTATGGCTACACCTTC
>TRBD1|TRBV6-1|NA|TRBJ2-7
CASTQRTGVLNEQYF
TGTGCCAGCACCCAAAGGACAGGGGTGCTCAACGAGCAGTACTTC
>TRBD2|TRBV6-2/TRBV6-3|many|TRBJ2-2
CASSYPGGGELFF
TGTGCCAGCAGTTACCCGGGGGGCGGGGAGCTGTTTTTT
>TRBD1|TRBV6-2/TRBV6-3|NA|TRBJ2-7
CASSDPGQGSYEQYF
TGTGCCAGCAGTGATCCGGGACAGGGATCCTACGAGCAGTACTTC
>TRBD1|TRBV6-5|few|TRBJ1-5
CASSRGQLYQPQHF
TGTGCCAGCAGCCGGGGACAGCTGTATCAGCCCCAGCATTTT
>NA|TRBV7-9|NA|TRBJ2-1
CASSYSSISSSYNEQFF
TGTGCCAGCAGCTATTCATCAATCAGTAGCTCCTACAATGAGCAGTTCTTC
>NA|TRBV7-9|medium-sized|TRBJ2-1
CASSLGLYNEQFF
TGTGCCAGCAGCCTAGGACTCTACAATGAGCAGTTCTTC
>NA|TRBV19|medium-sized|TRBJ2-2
CASSVGFNTGELFF
TGTGCCAGTAGCGTCGGATTTAACACCGGGGAGCTGTTTTTT